The rows below give T cell receptor beta chains drawn from one sample of a study of neoadjuvant anti-PD-1 for oral cavity cancer. Data came from immunoSEQ multiplex PCR; TCRdb stores just in-frame clones and leaves some out. Here the sample spans tens of thousands of clones, around 82% being singletons. The sample consisted of PBMCs, taken before nivolumab (anti-PD-1) treatment. These receptors were collected from a person aged 40 to 85 with oral cavity squamous cell carcinoma. Both conserved end residues are part of each CDR3. The order of the fields is clone size, J gene, D gene, V gene, CDR3 DNA, CDR3 protein. The D gene is left open where the match is weak. For some rows the clone size is stated as once, few or many, or as a class when expanded; others skip it.

-	TRBJ2-7	-	TRBV5-1	TGCGCCAGCAGCATTCGTGGACAGATCTCCTACGAGCAGTACTTC	CASSIRGQISYEQYF
-	TRBJ2-2	-	TRBV7-9	TGTGCCAGCAGCCGAGGTAGCAACACCGGGGAGCTGTTTTTT	CASSRGSNTGELFF
-	TRBJ2-7	-	TRBV29-1	TGCAGCGTTCGGAGAGGGGCTAACCCTACCTACGAGCAGTACTTC	CSVRRGANPTYEQYF
-	TRBJ1-2	-	TRBV5-1	TGCGCCAGCAGCGCCTTATCCTCCTATGGCTACACCTTC	CASSALSSYGYTF
-	TRBJ1-2	TRBD1	TRBV19	TGTGCCAGTAGCCCCCAAGGGACAGGGGGAGGTTTTGGCTACACCTTC	CASSPQGTGGGFGYTF
once	TRBJ1-2	-	TRBV28	TGTGCCAGCAGTTTATGGCCCAACTATGGCTACACCTTC	CASSLWPNYGYTF
-	TRBJ2-1	TRBD1	TRBV6-1	TGTGCCAGCAGTGATCCGGGACAGGGGTTTAATGAGCAGTTCTTC	CASSDPGQGFNEQFF
-	TRBJ2-7	TRBD1	TRBV7-2	TGTGCCAGCAGCCAGGACAGGTCCCTCTCCTACGAGCAGTACTTC	CASSQDRSLSYEQYF
-	TRBJ2-3	TRBD2	TRBV18	TGTGCCAGCTCAGCAGCGGGGGGCCTCGATACGCAGTATTTT	CASSAAGGLDTQYF
-	TRBJ1-1	-	TRBV5-4	TGTGCCAGCAGCTACAGGTCAAATGAAGCTTTCTTT	CASSYRSNEAFF
-	TRBJ2-7	-	TRBV6-6	TGTGCCAGCAGTTACGTTGCGAACTACGAGCAGTACTTC	CASSYVANYEQYF
-	TRBJ1-2	-	TRBV2	TGTGCCAGCAGCCCGGGGACATTCTATGGCTACACCTTC	CASSPGTFYGYTF
-	TRBJ2-1	-	TRBV6-1	TGTGCCAGCAGTGTGACTAGATTGGCGGATGAGCAGTTCTTC	CASSVTRLADEQFF
-	TRBJ2-7	-	TRBV5-1	TGCGCCAGCAGCTTCTTTGAGAGGGAGCAGTACTTC	CASSFFEREQYF
-	TRBJ1-2	-	TRBV9	TGTGCCAGCAGCCCTAGTCGAGTAAACTATGGCTACACCTTC	CASSPSRVNYGYTF
-	TRBJ2-5	-	TRBV7-6	TGTGCCAGCAGCTCGGGGACTTCCCAAGAGACCCAGTACTTC	CASSSGTSQETQYF
-	TRBJ2-3	-	TRBV14	TGTGCCAGCAGTAACGTGGACTACACAGATACGCAGTATTTT	CASSNVDYTDTQYF
-	TRBJ1-1	TRBD1	TRBV18	TGTGCCAGCTCACCAGGGACAGGTGGAGCTTTCTTT	CASSPGTGGAFF
-	TRBJ1-1	TRBD1	TRBV7-8	TGTGCCAGCAGCTCACGGGACAGGAACACTGAAGCTTTCTTT	CASSSRDRNTEAFF
-	TRBJ2-7	TRBD2	TRBV27	TGTGCCAGCAGTTCTAGCGGGGGTGTTCGACCTGCCTACGAGCAGTACTTC	CASSSSGGVRPAYEQYF
few	TRBJ1-1	-	TRBV30	TGTGCCTGGAGAACCCGGGTCCAGAACACTGAAGCTTTCTTT	CAWRTRVQNTEAFF
-	TRBJ2-7	-	TRBV19	TGTGCCAGTAAGCCCCGGGACTTTGACTACGAGCAGTACTTC	CASKPRDFDYEQYF
-	TRBJ1-1	-	TRBV25-1	TGTGCCAGCAGAGAGACAGGCGGGAACACTGAAGCTTTCTTT	CASRETGGNTEAFF
-	TRBJ1-3	-	TRBV6-1	TGTGCCAGCAGTGAAGCAGGAGGGCTCTCTGGAAACACCATATATTTT	CASSEAGGLSGNTIYF
-	TRBJ2-1	-	TRBV4-2	TGTGCCAGCAGCCAAGCCAGGGACAATGAGCAGTTCTTC	CASSQARDNEQFF
few	TRBJ1-2	-	TRBV13	TGTGCCAGCACCCAGGCTCCTAACTATGGCTACACCTTC	CASTQAPNYGYTF
-	TRBJ2-3	TRBD2	TRBV30	TGTGCCTGGGCGGGGGGGCCTCCAGATACGCAGTATTTT	CAWAGGPPDTQYF
-	TRBJ1-5	TRBD1	TRBV6-1	TGTGCCAGCAAGCCCGACAGGGGAGGTAATCAGCCCCAGCATTTT	CASKPDRGGNQPQHF
-	TRBJ2-1	-	TRBV7-3	TGTGCCAGCAGCTCGACGATCTACAATGAGCAGTTCTTC	CASSSTIYNEQFF
-	TRBJ1-4	-	TRBV6-5	TGTGCCAGCAGTTCCCGGCAGCCCGCAACTAATGAAAAACTGTTTTTT	CASSSRQPATNEKLFF
-	TRBJ2-3	-	TRBV10-2	TGCGCCAGCAGGCCAGCGGCAGATACGCAGTATTTT	CASRPAADTQYF
-	TRBJ2-3	-	TRBV10-1	TGCGCCAGCAGTGACTACACAGATACGCAGTATTTT	CASSDYTDTQYF
once	TRBJ1-2	TRBD1	TRBV7-9	TGTGCCAGCAGCGTGACAGGGGGCGTCTATGGCTACACCTTC	CASSVTGGVYGYTF
-	TRBJ1-4	TRBD1	TRBV30	TGTGCCTGGAGTGCGCCTACAGGGGGGAATGAAAAACTGTTTTTT	CAWSAPTGGNEKLFF
-	TRBJ1-5	-	TRBV7-9	TGTGCCAGCAGCTTGGAGACCCCCGAGCCCCAGCATTTT	CASSLETPEPQHF
few	TRBJ1-2	-	TRBV7-2	TGTGCCAGCAGCTTCGCGGTCCGGTCCGGTGGGACTGTTTCCACCTTC	CASSFAVRSGGTVSTF
-	TRBJ2-7	-	TRBV5-5	TGTGCCAGCAGCTTGGCCCGACTAGTTAAATCGCGCGAGCAGTACTTC	CASSLARLVKSREQYF
-	TRBJ2-1	TRBD1	TRBV5-1	TGCGCCAGCAGCGGAGGGACAGGGGACTCGAATGAGCAGTTCTTC	CASSGGTGDSNEQFF
-	TRBJ2-3	-	TRBV19	TGTGCCAGCAGGAACAGGGTAACAGATACGCAGTATTTT	CASRNRVTDTQYF
few	TRBJ1-2	-	TRBV29-1	TGCAGCGTTAGGCAAAGGGTCGGCTATGGCTACACCTTC	CSVRQRVGYGYTF
-	TRBJ1-2	TRBD1	TRBV6-1	TGTGCCAGCAGTGCCTACCCTGGGACAGGGGGCTTTGGCTACACCTTC	CASSAYPGTGGFGYTF
-	TRBJ2-2	-	TRBV9	TGTGCCAGCAGCGTAGTTGGCGGGGTTATGGCCGGGGAGCTGTTTTTT	CASSVVGGVMAGELFF